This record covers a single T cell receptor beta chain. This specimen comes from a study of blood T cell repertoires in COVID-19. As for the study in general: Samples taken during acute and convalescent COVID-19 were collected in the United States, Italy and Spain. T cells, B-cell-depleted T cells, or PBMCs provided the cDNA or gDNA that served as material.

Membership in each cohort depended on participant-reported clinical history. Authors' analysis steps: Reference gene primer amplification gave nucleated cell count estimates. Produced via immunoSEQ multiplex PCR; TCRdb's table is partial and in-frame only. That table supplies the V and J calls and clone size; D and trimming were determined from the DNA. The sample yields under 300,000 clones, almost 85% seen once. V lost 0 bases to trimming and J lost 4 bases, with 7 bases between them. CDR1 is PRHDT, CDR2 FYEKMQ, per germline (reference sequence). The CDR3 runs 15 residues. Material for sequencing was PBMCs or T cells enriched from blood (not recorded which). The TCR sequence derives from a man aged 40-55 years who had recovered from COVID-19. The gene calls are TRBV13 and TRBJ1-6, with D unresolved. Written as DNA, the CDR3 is TGTGCCAGCAGCTTAGGGGCCTTATATAATTCACCCCTCCACTTT. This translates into CASSLGALYNSPLHF.